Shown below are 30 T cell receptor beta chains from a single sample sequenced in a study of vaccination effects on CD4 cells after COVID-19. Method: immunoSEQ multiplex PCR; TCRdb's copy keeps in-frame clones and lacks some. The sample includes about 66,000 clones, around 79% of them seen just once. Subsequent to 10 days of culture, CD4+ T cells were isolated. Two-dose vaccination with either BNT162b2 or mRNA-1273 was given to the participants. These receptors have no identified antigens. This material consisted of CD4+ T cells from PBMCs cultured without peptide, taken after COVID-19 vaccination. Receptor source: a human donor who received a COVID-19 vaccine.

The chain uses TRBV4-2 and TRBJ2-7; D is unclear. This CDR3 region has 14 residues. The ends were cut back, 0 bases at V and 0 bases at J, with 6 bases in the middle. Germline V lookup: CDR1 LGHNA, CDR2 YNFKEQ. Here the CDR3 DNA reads TGTGCCAGCAGCCAAGAGAAGGACTCCTACGAGCAGTACGTC. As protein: CASSQEKDSYEQYV.

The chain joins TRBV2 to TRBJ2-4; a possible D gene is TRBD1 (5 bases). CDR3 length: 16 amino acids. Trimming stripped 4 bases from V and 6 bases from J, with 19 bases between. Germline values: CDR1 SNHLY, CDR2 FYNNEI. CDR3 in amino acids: CASSVLRKSRGNIQYF. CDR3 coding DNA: TGTGCCAGCAGTGTTCTCAGGAAAAGTAGGGGAAACATTCAGTACTTC.

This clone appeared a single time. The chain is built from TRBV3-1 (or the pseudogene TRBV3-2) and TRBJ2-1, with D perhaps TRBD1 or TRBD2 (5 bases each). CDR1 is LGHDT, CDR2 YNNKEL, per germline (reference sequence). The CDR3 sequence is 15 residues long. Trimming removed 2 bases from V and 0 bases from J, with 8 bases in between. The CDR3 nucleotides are TGTGCCAGCAGCCAATGGGGGATCTCCTACAATGAGCAGTTCTTC. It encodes CASSQWGISYNEQFF.

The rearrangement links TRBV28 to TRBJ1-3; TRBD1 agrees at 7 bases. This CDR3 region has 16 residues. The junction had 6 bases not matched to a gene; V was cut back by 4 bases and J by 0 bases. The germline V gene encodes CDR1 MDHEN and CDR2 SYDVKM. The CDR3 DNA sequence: TGTGCCAGCAGTTCAGGGGGAACCCCCTCTGGAAACACCATATATTTT. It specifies CASSSGGTPSGNTIYF.

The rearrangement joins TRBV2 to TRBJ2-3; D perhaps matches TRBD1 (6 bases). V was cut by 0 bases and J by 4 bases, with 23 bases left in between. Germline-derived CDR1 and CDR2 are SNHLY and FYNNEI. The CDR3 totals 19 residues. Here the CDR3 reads CASSEARAGARPFPDTQYF. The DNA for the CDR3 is TGTGCCAGCAGTGAAGCGCGGGCAGGGGCCCGGCCTTTCCCAGATACGCAGTATTTT.

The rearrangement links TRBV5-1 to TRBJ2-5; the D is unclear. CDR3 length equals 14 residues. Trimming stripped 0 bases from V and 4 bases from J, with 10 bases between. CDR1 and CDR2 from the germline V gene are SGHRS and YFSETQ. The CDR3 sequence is CASSLEPGGETQYF. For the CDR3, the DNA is TGCGCCAGCAGCTTGGAACCCGGTGGAGAGACCCAGTACTTC.

The CDR3 sequence: CASSRQTPLEQYV. CDR3 DNA: TGTGCCAGCAGTCGTCAAACTCCGCTGGAGCAGTACGTC. The genes are TRBV2 and TRBJ2-7, with D unclear. Trimming left V 5 bases short and J 7 bases short, with 15 bases between. In germline, CDR1 is SNHLY, CDR2 FYNNEI. This CDR3 comprises 13 residues.

The CDR3 sequence is CAWSLPLLADFGASYEQYV. Written as DNA, the CDR3 is TGTGCCTGGAGCCTCCCTTTGCTAGCGGATTTTGGGGCCTCCTACGAGCAGTACGTC. The V gene is TRBV30, the J gene TRBJ2-7; 7 bases are shared with TRBD2. The CDR3 covers 19 residues. In germline, CDR1 is GTSNPN, CDR2 SVGIG (reference sequence). J was trimmed by 0 bases and V by 3 bases; bases with no gene match: 20.

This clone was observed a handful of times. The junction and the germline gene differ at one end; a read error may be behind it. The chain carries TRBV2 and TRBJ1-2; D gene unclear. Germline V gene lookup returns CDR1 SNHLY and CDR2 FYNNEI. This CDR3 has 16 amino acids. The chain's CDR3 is CASREAQAGANYGYTF. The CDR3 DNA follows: TGTGCCAGCAGGGAAGCCCAGGCCGGAGCTAACTATGGCTACACCTTC.

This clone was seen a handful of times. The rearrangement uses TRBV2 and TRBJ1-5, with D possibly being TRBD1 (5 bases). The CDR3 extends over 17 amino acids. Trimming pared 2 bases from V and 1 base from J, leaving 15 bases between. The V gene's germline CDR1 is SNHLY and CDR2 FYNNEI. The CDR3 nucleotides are TGTGCCAGCAGTGAATTCATTGGCAGGGAAAGCAATCAGCCCCAGCATTTT. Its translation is CASSEFIGRESNQPQHF.

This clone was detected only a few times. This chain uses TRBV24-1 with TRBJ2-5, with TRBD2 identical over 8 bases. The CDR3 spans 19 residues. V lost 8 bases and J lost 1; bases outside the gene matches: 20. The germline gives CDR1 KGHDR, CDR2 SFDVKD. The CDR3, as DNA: TGTGCCACCAACTTCATTTTTAGCGGGGACAACCCTTCCCAAGAGACCCAGTACTTC. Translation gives CATNFIFSGDNPSQETQYF.

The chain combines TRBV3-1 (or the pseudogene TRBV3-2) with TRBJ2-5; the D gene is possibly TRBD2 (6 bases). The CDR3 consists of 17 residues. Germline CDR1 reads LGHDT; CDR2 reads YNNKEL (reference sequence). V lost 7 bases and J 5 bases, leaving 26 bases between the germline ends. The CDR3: CASTDTLRDGRGETQYF. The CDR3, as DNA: TGTGCCAGCACCGACACGCTAAGGGACGGCCGGGGGGAGACCCAGTACTTC.

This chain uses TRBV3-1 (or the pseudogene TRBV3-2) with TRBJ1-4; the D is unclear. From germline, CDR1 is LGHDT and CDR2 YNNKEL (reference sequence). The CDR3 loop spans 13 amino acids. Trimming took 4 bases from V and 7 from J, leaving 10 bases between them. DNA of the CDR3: TGTGCCAGCAGCCCTTGGGGTGGTGAAAAACTGTTTTTT. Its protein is CASSPWGGEKLFF.

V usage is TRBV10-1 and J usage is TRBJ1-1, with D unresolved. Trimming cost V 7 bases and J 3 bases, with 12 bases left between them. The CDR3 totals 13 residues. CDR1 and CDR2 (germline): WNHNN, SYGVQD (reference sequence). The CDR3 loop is CASKPDGYTEAFF. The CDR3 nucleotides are TGCGCCAGCAAACCGGACGGATACACTGAAGCTTTCTTT.

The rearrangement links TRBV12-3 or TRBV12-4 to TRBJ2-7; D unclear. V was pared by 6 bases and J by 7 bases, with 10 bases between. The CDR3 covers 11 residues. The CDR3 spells CASSLPLEQYV. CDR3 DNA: TGTGCCAGCAGCCTCCCCCTGGAGCAGTACGTC.

In nucleotides, the CDR3 is TGTGCCAGCAGCCCGCGGGACCAGAACTATGGCTACACCTTC. Protein product: CASSPRDQNYGYTF. The rearrangement uses TRBV7-8 and TRBJ1-2, with D perhaps matching TRBD1 (5 bases). The ends were cut back, 5 bases at V and 2 bases at J, with 12 bases in the middle. The germline V gene has CDR1 SGHVS and CDR2 FQNEAQ. The CDR3 runs to 14 residues.

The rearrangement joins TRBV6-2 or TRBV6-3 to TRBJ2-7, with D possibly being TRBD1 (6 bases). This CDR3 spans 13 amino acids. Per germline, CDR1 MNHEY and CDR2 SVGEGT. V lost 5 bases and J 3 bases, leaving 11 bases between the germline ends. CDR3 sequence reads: CASSPGQHYEQYV. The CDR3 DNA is TGTGCCAGCAGTCCCGGACAGCACTACGAGCAGTACGTC.

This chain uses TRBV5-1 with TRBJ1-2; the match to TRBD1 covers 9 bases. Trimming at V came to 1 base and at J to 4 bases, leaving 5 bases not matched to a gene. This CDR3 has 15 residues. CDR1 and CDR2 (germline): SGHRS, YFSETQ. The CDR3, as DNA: TGCGCCAGCAGCTTGTTGGGACAGGGTGGCTATGGCTACACCTTC. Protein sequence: CASSLLGQGGYGYTF.

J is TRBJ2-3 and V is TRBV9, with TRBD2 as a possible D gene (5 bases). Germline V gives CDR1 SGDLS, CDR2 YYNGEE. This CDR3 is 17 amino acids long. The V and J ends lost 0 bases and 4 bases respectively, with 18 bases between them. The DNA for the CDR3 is TGTGCCAGCAGCGTAGAGCTAGCCAACGTCCAGGCAGATACGCAGTATTTT. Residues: CASSVELANVQADTQYF.

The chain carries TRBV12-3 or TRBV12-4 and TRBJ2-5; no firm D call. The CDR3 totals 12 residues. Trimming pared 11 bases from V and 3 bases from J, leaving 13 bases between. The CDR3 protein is CAPMHSKETQYF. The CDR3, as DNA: TGTGCCCCCATGCACAGTAAAGAGACCCAGTACTTC.

CDR3 sequence: CASSYRGLGRNEQFF. The CDR3, as DNA: TGTGCCAGCAGCTACCGGGGACTAGGGCGGAATGAGCAGTTCTTC. The gene calls are TRBV7-6 and TRBJ2-1; 8 bases are shared with TRBD2. After removal of 4 bases from V and 7 bases from J, the junction contained 9 bases not matched to a gene. Germline V lookup: CDR1 SGHVS, CDR2 FNYEAQ. The CDR3 consists of 15 residues.

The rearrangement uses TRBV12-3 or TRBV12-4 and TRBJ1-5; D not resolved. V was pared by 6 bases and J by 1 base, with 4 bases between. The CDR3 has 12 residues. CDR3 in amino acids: CASRDSNQPQHF. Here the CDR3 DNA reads TGTGCCAGCAGGGACAGCAATCAGCCCCAGCATTTT.

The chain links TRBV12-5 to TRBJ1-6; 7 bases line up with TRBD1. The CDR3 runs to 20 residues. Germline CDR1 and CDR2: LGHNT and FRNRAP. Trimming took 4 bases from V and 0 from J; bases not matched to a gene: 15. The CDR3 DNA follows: TGTGCTAGTGGTTCCAACCAGGGGGGGTTGCTCAGCTCCTATAATTCACCCCTCCACTTT. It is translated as CASGSNQGGLLSSYNSPLHF.

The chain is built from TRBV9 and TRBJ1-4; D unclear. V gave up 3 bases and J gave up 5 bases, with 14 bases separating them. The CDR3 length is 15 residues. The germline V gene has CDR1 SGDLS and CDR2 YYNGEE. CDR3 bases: TGTGCCAGCAGCGCCCTCCCGGGCCTGAATGAAAAACTGTTTTTT. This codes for CASSALPGLNEKLFF.

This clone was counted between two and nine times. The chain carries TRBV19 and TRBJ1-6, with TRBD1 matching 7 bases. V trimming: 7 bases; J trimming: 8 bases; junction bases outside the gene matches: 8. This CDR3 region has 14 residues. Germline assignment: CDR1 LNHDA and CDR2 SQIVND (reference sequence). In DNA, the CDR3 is TGTGCCAGTAACCCGGGGACAGAGTATTCACCCCTCCACTTT. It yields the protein CASNPGTEYSPLHF.

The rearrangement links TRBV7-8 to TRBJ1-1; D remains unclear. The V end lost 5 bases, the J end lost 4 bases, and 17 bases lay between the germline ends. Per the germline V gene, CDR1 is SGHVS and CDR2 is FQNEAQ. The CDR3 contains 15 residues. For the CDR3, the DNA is TGTGCCAGCAGCGAGAGACGGGGAGTCTTCACTGAAGCTTTCTTT. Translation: CASSERRGVFTEAFF.

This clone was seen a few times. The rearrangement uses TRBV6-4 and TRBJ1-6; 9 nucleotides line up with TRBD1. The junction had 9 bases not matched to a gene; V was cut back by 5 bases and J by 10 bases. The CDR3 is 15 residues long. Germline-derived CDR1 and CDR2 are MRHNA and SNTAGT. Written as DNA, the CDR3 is TGTGCCAGCAGTCAAACGGGACAGGGAACCTCACCCCTCCACTTT. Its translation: CASSQTGQGTSPLHF.

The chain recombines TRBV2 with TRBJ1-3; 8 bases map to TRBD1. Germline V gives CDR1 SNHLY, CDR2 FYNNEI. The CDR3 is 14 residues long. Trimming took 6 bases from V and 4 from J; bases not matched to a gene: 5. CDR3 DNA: TGTGCCAGCAGCTATACAGGGGGAGGAAACACCATATATTTT. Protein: CASSYTGGGNTIYF.

CDR3 region: CASSLGPGDTQYF. CDR3 in DNA: TGCGCCAGCAGCTTGGGTCCGGGGGATACGCAGTATTTT. This chain joins TRBV5-1 and TRBJ2-3; a weak D match, TRBD2 (5 bases). V lost 0 bases and J lost 6, with 8 bases in between. CDR1 is SGHRS, CDR2 YFSETQ, per germline. The CDR3 is made up of 13 amino acids.

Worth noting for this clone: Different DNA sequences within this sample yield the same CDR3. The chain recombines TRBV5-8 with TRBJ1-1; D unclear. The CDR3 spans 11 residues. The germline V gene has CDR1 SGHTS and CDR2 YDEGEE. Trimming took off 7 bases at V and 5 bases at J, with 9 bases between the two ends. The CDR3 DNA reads TGTGCCAGCCCAGGAGGGACTGAAGCTTTCTTT. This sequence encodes CASPGGTEAFF.